The rows below give T cell receptor beta chains drawn from one sample of a study of blood T cell repertoires in COVID-19. Sequencing used immunoSEQ multiplex PCR; TCRdb keeps in-frame clones, though not all of them. The table shows 55,000 to 65,000 clones, with about 90% occurring only once. Sequencing was carried out using peripheral blood. Source of these receptors: a human donor with active COVID-19. The donor label of this sample is uncertain. CDR3s include the opening cysteine and the closing phenylalanine or tryptophan. D genes are given only for firm matches. The size field is filled for only some rows; it gives once, few, many or a size class.

V gene	J gene	clone size	D gene	CDR3 DNA	CDR3 protein
TRBV5-4	TRBJ2-3	-	TRBD1	TGTGCCAGCAGCCCCCGGACCCGGACAGGGGTGGGCACAGATACGCAGTATTTT	CASSPRTRTGVGTDTQYF
TRBV6-1	TRBJ2-3	-	TRBD1	TGTGCCAGCAGTGCCCCTTGGTCCCGACAGGGTGATACGCAGTATTTT	CASSAPWSRQGDTQYF
TRBV9	TRBJ1-1	-	-	TGTGCCAGCAGCGTAGAGGAGGTGGGACACCAGAACACTGAAGCTTTCTTT	CASSVEEVGHQNTEAFF
TRBV7-2	TRBJ2-5	-	TRBD2	TGTGCCAGCAGCTTAGCGGGGGGACTAGCGGCGGAGATGGGGACCCAGTACTTC	CASSLAGGLAAEMGTQYF
TRBV5-4	TRBJ1-1	-	-	TGTGCCAGCAGCTTGAGGGGAACTGAAGCTTTCTTT	CASSLRGTEAFF
TRBV3-1/TRBV3-2	TRBJ1-5	-	-	TGTGCCAGCAGTCGTCCCGGGGGAGGCAATCAGCCCCAGCATTTT	CASSRPGGGNQPQHF
TRBV5-1	TRBJ2-7	-	-	TGCGCCAGCAGCTTGGCCGCACAGTACGAGCAGTACTTC	CASSLAAQYEQYF
TRBV7-9	TRBJ2-2	-	-	TGTGCCACCTCAGAAAGGAGGGACACCGGGGAGCTGTTTTTT	CATSERRDTGELFF
TRBV2	TRBJ2-3	-	TRBD1	TGTGCCAGCAGTCGGGACAGGGGGTGGGACACAGATACGCAGTATTTT	CASSRDRGWDTDTQYF
TRBV12-3/TRBV12-4	TRBJ2-1	-	-	TGTGCCAGCAAGCGGTCCTCCTACAATGAGCAGTTCTTC	CASKRSSYNEQFF
TRBV3-1/TRBV3-2	TRBJ1-1	once	-	TGTGCCAGCAGCCGCGGGATAAACACTGAAGCTTTCTTT	CASSRGINTEAFF
TRBV5-4	TRBJ2-7	-	-	TGTGCCAGCAAGAGGGAAGAGATATCCTACGAGCAGTACTTC	CASKREEISYEQYF
TRBV7-9	TRBJ1-3	-	-	TGTGCCAGCAGCTTAAGTACGGTCTCTGGAAACACCATATATTTT	CASSLSTVSGNTIYF
TRBV3-1/TRBV3-2	TRBJ2-2	once	-	TGTGCCAGCAGCCAAAACCCAGCGAACACCGGGGAGCTGTTTTTT	CASSQNPANTGELFF
TRBV11-2	TRBJ1-1	-	-	TGTGCCAGCAGCTTCGGGGGGGACACTGAAGCTTTCTTT	CASSFGGDTEAFF
TRBV5-8	TRBJ1-2	-	-	TGTGCCAGCAGCTCGACCCCCCTCGAGGGCTATGGCTACACCTTC	CASSSTPLEGYGYTF
TRBV24-1	TRBJ1-1	-	-	TGTGCCACCAGTGATACAGAGAACACTGAAGCTTTCTTT	CATSDTENTEAFF
TRBV2	TRBJ2-7	-	TRBD1	TGTGCCAGCGGTCAGGGGGCGTTCGGCGAGCAGTACTTC	CASGQGAFGEQYF
TRBV5-1	TRBJ2-7	-	TRBD2	TGCGCCAGCAGCTCCGGACTAGCGGGGGCTCTCACCTACGAGCAGTACTTC	CASSSGLAGALTYEQYF
TRBV4-3	TRBJ2-1	-	-	TGCGCCAGCAGCCAAGATGGCGGCTCCTACAATGAGCAGTTCTTC	CASSQDGGSYNEQFF
TRBV15	TRBJ1-6	-	-	TGTGCCACCAGCAGAGAAGGGAGAGTCAATTCACCCCTCCACTTT	CATSREGRVNSPLHF
TRBV30	TRBJ2-5	-	-	TGTGCCTGGACCTCAGGGGGGAAGACCCAGTACTTC	CAWTSGGKTQYF
TRBV18	TRBJ2-1	once	TRBD2	TGTGCCAGCTCACCAAGGGCGGCGGGGGACAATGAGCAGTTCTTC	CASSPRAAGDNEQFF
TRBV5-1	TRBJ2-6	-	-	TGCGCCAGCAGCGAGTCTGGGGCCAACGTCCTGACTTTC	CASSESGANVLTF
TRBV4-3	TRBJ1-2	-	-	TGCGCCAGCAGCCAGGGCACCTCGGGGTATGGCTACACCTTC	CASSQGTSGYGYTF
TRBV19	TRBJ2-1	-	TRBD2	TGTGCCAGTGGGAGTATAGCGGGAGGGTTGGTAAATGAGCAGTTCTTC	CASGSIAGGLVNEQFF
TRBV6-5	TRBJ2-7	-	TRBD2	TGTGCCAGCAGGTTGAGTCTAGCGGTCTCCTACGAGCAGTACTTC	CASRLSLAVSYEQYF
TRBV5-1	TRBJ1-2	-	-	TGCGCCAGCAGCTTGGCTGATGGAGCAGATTATGGCTACACCTTC	CASSLADGADYGYTF
TRBV6-2/TRBV6-3	TRBJ1-1	-	-	TGTGCCAGCAGTTCGACAGGGAACACTGAAGCTTTCTTT	CASSSTGNTEAFF
TRBV19	TRBJ2-5	once	TRBD2	TGTGCCAGTAGTAACGGACTAGCGGGAGGGCAGACCCAGTACTTC	CASSNGLAGGQTQYF
TRBV7-3	TRBJ2-2	-	TRBD2	TGTGCCAGCAGCCCGCGGACTAGTGGGGCGAACACCGGGGAGCTGTTTTTT	CASSPRTSGANTGELFF
TRBV24-1	TRBJ2-6	-	-	TGTGCCACCAGTGATTCCACAGGCCGGCTTGGGGCCAACGTCCTGACTTTC	CATSDSTGRLGANVLTF
TRBV27	TRBJ2-3	-	TRBD2	TGTGCCAGCAGTTTGACTAGCGGGGGGTTAACAGATACGCAGTATTTT	CASSLTSGGLTDTQYF